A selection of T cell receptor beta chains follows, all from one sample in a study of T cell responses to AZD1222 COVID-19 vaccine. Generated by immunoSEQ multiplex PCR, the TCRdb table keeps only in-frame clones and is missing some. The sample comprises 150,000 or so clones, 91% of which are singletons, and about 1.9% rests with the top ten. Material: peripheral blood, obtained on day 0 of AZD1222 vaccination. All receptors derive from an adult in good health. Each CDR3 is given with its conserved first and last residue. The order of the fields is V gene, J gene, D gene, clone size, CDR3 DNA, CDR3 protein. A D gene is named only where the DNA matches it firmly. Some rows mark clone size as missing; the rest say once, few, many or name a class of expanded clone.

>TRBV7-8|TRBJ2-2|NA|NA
TGTGCCAGCAGCTTAGCGGGGACTTTTAACACCGGGGAGCTGTTTTTT
CASSLAGTFNTGELFF
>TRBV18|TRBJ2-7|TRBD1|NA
TGTGCCAGCTCACCAGGACAGGGACCCTACGAGCAGTACTTC
CASSPGQGPYEQYF
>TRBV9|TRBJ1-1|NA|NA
TGTGCCAGCAGCGTGAGCCGGGACGGAAACACTGAAGCTTTCTTT
CASSVSRDGNTEAFF
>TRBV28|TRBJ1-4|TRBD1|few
TGTGCCAGCAGTCCCACCGACAGGGCAGCTAATGAAAAACTGTTTTTT
CASSPTDRAANEKLFF
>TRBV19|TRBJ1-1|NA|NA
TGTGCCAGTAGTTCCGGGCTCCGGAACACTGAAGCTTTCTTT
CASSSGLRNTEAFF
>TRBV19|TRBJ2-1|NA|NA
TGTGCCAGTAGTATTGATTTGGGAAATGAGCAGTTCTTC
CASSIDLGNEQFF
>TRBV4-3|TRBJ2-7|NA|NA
TGCGCCAGCAGCCAAGTTGCAGGGGGGATCTACGAGCAGTACTTC
CASSQVAGGIYEQYF
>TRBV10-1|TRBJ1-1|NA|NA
TGCGCCAGCAGTGAGTCTGGCACTCCGTCGGGAGCTTTCTTT
CASSESGTPSGAFF
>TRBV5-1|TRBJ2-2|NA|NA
TGCGCCAGCAGGGACTCCCTGAACACCGGGGAGCTGTTTTTT
CASRDSLNTGELFF
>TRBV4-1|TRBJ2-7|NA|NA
TGCGCCAGCAGCCAACCCCGAAGGACGGGAAGTCTTTCCTACGAGCAGTACTTC
CASSQPRRTGSLSYEQYF
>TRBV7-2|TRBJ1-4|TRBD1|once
TGTGCCAGCAGCTTAAGTACAGGGGGTAACGAAAAACTGTTTTTT
CASSLSTGGNEKLFF
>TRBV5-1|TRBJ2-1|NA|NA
TGCGCTACCCGGGGGGCGACCTACAATGAGCAGTTCTTC
CATRGATYNEQFF
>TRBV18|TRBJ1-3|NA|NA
TGTGCCAGCTCAACGGTCCCCGACGTTGGAAACACCATATATTTT
CASSTVPDVGNTIYF
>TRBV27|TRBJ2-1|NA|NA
TGTGCCAGCACCCCTCGGTGGGGGGACAATGAGCAGTTCTTC
CASTPRWGDNEQFF
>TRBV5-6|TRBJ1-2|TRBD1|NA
TGTGCCAGCAGCTTCCCCCAGAACAGGGGGTGGGACTATGGCTACACCTTC
CASSFPQNRGWDYGYTF
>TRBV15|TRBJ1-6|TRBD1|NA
TGTGCCACCAGCTGGACCGGGACAGCGGAAGGTGTTTGGAATTCACCCCTCCACTTT
CATSWTGTAEGVWNSPLHF
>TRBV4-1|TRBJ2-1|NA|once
TGCGCCAGCAGCCAAGCGGAGGGTTACGAGCAGTTCTTC
CASSQAEGYEQFF
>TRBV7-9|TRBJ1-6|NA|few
TGTGCCAGCAGCCGGGACGCCCCACGGAACTCACCCCTCCACTTT
CASSRDAPRNSPLHF
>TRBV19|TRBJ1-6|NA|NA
TGTGCCACCGGATCCGGGAGGAGGATGAATTCACCCCTCCACTTT
CATGSGRRMNSPLHF
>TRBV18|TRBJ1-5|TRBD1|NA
TGTGCCAGCTCACCACGGGACAGGGGGTCCAATCAGCCCCAGCATTTT
CASSPRDRGSNQPQHF
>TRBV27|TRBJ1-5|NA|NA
TGTGCCAGCAGTTTATTCTCGGGGACGGGGAATCAGCCCCAGCATTTT
CASSLFSGTGNQPQHF
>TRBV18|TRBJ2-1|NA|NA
TGTGCCAGCTCACCCCGATCGGCGGTAGCGATCATACCCAACAATGAGCAGTTCTTC
CASSPRSAVAIIPNNEQFF
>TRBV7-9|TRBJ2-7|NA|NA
TGTGCCAGCAGCCTCCTGACAGTTACCAACGAGCAGTACTTC
CASSLLTVTNEQYF
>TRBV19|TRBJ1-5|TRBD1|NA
TGTGCCAGTAAACAGGGGTTTTACGGTCAGCCCCAGCATTTT
CASKQGFYGQPQHF
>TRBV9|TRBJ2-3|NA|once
TGTGCCAGCAGTGACACAGATACGCAGTATTTT
CASSDTDTQYF
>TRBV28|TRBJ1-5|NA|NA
TGTGCCAGCAACCCACTTTTCGAAGTGAGACAGCCCCAGCATTTT
CASNPLFEVRQPQHF
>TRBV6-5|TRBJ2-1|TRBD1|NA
TGTGCCAGCAGACCGGGACAGATCTATTACAATGAGCAGTTCTTC
CASRPGQIYYNEQFF
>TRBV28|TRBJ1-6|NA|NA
TGTGCCAGCAGAGTGTCATCGCAGGCCGATTCACCCCTCCACTTT
CASRVSSQADSPLHF
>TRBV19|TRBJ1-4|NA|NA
TGTGCCAGTAGCCTAGGGGAAAAGACAGGTGACAATGAAAAACTGTTTTTT
CASSLGEKTGDNEKLFF
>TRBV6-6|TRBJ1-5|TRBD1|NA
TGTGCCAGCAGTCCCCACAGGGGAGGATATAGCAATCAGCCCCAGCATTTT
CASSPHRGGYSNQPQHF
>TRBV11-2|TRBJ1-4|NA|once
TGTGCCAGCAGCTTAACTTTGCCGGAAGGGGGGCCCGAAAAACTGTTTTTT
CASSLTLPEGGPEKLFF
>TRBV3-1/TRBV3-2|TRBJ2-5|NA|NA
TGTGCCAGCCGAGGACAGCAAGAGACCCAGTACTTC
CASRGQQETQYF
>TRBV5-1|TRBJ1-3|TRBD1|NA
TGCGCCAGCAGCAGAACCGGGACAGCCTCTGGAAACACCATATATTTT
CASSRTGTASGNTIYF
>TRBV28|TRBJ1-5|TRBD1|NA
TGTGCCAGCAGTTTAGGAGGACCGGGACAGAGCAATCAGCCCCAGCATTTT
CASSLGGPGQSNQPQHF
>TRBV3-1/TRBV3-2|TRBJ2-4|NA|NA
TGTGCCAGCAGCCCCGACGGAGGCAAAATTCAGTACTTC
CASSPDGGKIQYF
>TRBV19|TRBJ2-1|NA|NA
TGTGCCAGTTCGCTGACGAGCTCCTACAATGAGCAGTTCTTC
CASSLTSSYNEQFF
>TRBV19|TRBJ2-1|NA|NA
TGTGCCAGTAGCGTAGACAGTAAACCTAGCAATGAGCAGTTCTTC
CASSVDSKPSNEQFF
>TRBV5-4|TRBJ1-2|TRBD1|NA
TGTGCCAGCAGCTCGACAGGGAACTATGGCTACACCTTC
CASSSTGNYGYTF